The TCR beta chain under discussion was sequenced for a study of shared clonotypes between healthy human individuals. This clone was found a few times. The assay was immunoSEQ multiplex PCR, and TCRdb's table has in-frame clones only and misses some. The data contain about 230,000 clones, 65% of them singletons. This TCR was sampled from a man aged 30-40 years in good health. Sequencing was done on a sample of memory CD4+ T cells sorted from blood. As to subset: CD45RA-negative fraction.

The CDR3 sequence is CAISEQTSGSHEQYF. The DNA of the CDR3 is TGTGCCATCAGTGAACAGACTAGCGGGAGCCACGAGCAGTACTTC. The V gene is TRBV10-3, the J gene TRBJ2-7, with 12 bases identical to TRBD2. CDR3 length equals 15 residues. Germline V gene data show CDR1 as ENHRY and CDR2 as SYGVKD. V shed 3 bases, J shed 5 bases, and the junction held 5 bases outside the gene matches.